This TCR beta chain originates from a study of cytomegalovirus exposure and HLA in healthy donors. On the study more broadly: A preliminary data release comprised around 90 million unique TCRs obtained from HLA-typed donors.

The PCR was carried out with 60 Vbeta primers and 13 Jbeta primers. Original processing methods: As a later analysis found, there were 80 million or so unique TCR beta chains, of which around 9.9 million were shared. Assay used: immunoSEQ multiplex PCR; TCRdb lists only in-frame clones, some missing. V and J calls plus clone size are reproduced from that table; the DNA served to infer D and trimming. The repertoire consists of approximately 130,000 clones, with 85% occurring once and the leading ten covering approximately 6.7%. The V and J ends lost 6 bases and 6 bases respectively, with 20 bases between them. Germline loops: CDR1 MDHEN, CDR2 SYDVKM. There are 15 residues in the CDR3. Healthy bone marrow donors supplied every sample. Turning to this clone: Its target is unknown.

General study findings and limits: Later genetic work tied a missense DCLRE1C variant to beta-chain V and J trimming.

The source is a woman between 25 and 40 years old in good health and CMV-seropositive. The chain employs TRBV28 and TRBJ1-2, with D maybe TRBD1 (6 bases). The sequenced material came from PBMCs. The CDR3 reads CASRGSDRFQNGYTF. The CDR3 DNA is TGTGCCAGCAGGGGGAGCGACAGGTTCCAGAATGGCTACACCTTC.